This T cell receptor (beta chain) derives from a study of blood T cells in healthy people across ages. Study results and limitations: Compared with aged donors, long-lived donors showed fewer expanded clones, suggesting selection.

The second PCR ran about 6 to 12 cycles with a sample-barcoded 5' primer and J-beta primers. TCRdb redid the calling of the 5' RACE reads with MiXCR, one entry per CDR3 protein. The table has around 790,000 distinct CDR3 sequences, around 43% seen once. Every donor gave 7.5 to 10 milliliters of peripheral blood. The authors isolated at least 7 million PBMCs per sample. Extraction yielded at least 5 micrograms of total RNA per sample. Germline loops: CDR1 SGDLS, CDR2 YYNGEE. The trim removed 2 bases at V and 1 base at J, leaving 5 bases unmatched. The CDR3 runs to 15 residues. Comment on this clonotype: No antigen is known for it.

The specimen was blood. The TCR sequence derives from a man in his 60s in good health. The chain joins TRBV9 to TRBJ1-1; 7 bases are a match to TRBD1. CDR3 region: CASSVQGEQNTEAFF. CDR3 in DNA: TGTGCCAGCAGCGTCCAGGGGGAACAGAACACTGAAGCTTTCTTT.